This T cell receptor beta chain appears in the sequencing data of a study of T cell repertoires in cytomegalovirus infection. Looking at the study overall: Recently identified HLA-C-restricted and well-studied HLA-B-restricted CMV epitopes were used.

MiXCR, applied by TCRdb to the reads, yields one record per CDR3 protein. The sample records approximately 65,000 distinct CDR3 sequences, around 20% being singletons. Per germline, CDR1 SGHVS and CDR2 FQNEAQ. There are 18 residues in the CDR3. J was trimmed by 3 bases and V by 0 bases; bases with no gene match: 11. About this clonotype itself: What it binds is not known.

The sequence was obtained from a human donor in good health (CMV status not recorded). Some clones in this sample may be carry-over from other donors' samples. This chain connects TRBV7-8 to TRBJ2-3, with 8 bases aligning to TRBD2. The sample here was CD8+ T cells from cultured PBMCs, taken from culture after CMV antigen stimulation. CDR3 loop: CASSLALTSGSWTDTQYF. DNA of the CDR3: TGTGCCAGCAGCTTAGCCCTTACTAGCGGTTCTTGGACAGATACGCAGTATTTT.